This TCR beta chain came from a study of shared clonotypes between healthy human individuals. Naive-designated CD8 cells lacked CD45RO, were positively enriched for CCR7, and omitted terminally differentiated effector memory CD45RA+ cells. Only in-frame clones appear in the TCRdb table, and some are missing; sequencing was by immunoSEQ multiplex PCR. The table lists approximately 650,000 clones, around 95% of them singletons. Trimming took off 0 bases at V and 0 bases at J, with 10 bases between the two ends. CDR3 size: 16 residues. Looked up from germline, CDR1 is SGDLS and CDR2 is YYNGEE. The receptor was derived from a woman aged 30 to 39 in good health. This chain uses TRBV9 with TRBJ1-3, with a tentative D call TRBD1 (5 bases). Material for sequencing was naive CD8+ T cells sorted from blood. CDR3 in DNA: TGTGCCAGCAGCGTAGGGGGCTTAACCTCTGGAAACACCATATATTTT. Amino acids: CASSVGGLTSGNTIYF.